This T cell receptor (beta chain) comes out of a study of regulatory T cells in long-lasting Graves disease. General study findings and limits: Relative to newly diagnosed Graves' patients, persistent ones had lower TCR diversity.

In regard to this clonotype: The antigen is unknown. One junction end disagrees with the germline gene, perhaps due to a read error.

The CDR3 runs 13 residues. Time point meaning: newly diagnosed GD, antithyroid drugs for less than 3 months. Generation of the TCR library employed RNA extracted from PBMCs. American Thyroid Association guidelines defined how Graves' disease was diagnosed. Relying on iRepertoire HTBI primers and Arm-PCR of CDR3 regions, the team built TCR beta libraries. From the multiplex PCR reads, TCRdb called clonotypes with MiXCR, one entry per CDR3 protein. The sample shows 400,000 to 500,000 distinct CDR3 sequences, over 12% of them seen only once. These data were also reused for a study on T cells in Graves' hyperthyroidism and ophthalmopathy. That paper adds: Initially, a first-round RT-PCR of the TCR CDR3 employed the HTBI primer set. The model forecast ophthalmopathy, anticipating it by a median roughly 6 months before onset.

The chain recombines TRBV12-3 or TRBV12-4 with TRBJ1-2, with D possibly TRBD1 on 5 matching bases. Sequenced here: peripheral blood mononuclear cells (PBMCs), sampled at new diagnosis, from a patient treated with antithyroid drugs. The source is a woman in her thirties or forties with Graves disease. The DNA of the CDR3 is TGTGCCAGCGGTTTGCGAACAGGTTATGGCTACACCTTC. Encoded protein: CASGLRTGYGYTF.